The 24 T cell receptor beta chains given below trace back to one sample, sequenced in a study of shared clonotypes between healthy human individuals. Data came from immunoSEQ multiplex PCR; TCRdb stores just in-frame clones and leaves some out. The table lists a few million clones, 80% to 95% of them singletons, with about 0.39% in the top ten. Sequencing was done on a sample of naive CD4+ T cells from PBMCs. Subset indicated: CD45RA+ positively selected. Source of these receptors: a man aged 18 to 30 in good health. Some clones in this sample may be carry-over from other donors' samples.

This clone occurred a few times. The V and J genes are TRBV7-9 and TRBJ1-1; D call uncertain. Deletions cut 5 bases from V and 1 base from J, with 11 bases between. The germline gives CDR1 SEHNR, CDR2 FQNEAQ (reference sequence). The CDR3 has 14 residues. CDR3 DNA sequence: TGTGCCAGCAGCCCCGGACCTACGAACACTGAAGCTTTCTTT. Its protein product is CASSPGPTNTEAFF. Full variable domain (outside the CDR3, taken from reference TRBV7-9 and TRBJ1-1): DTGVSQNPRHKITKRGQNVTFRCDPISEHNRLYWYRQTLGQGPEFLTYFQNEAQLEKSRLLSDRFSAERPKGSFSTLEIQRTEQGDSAMYLCASSPGPTNTEAFFGQGTRLTVV.

The V gene is TRBV4-2, the J gene TRBJ2-2; 9 nucleotides agree with TRBD1. V shed 3 bases, J shed 8 bases, and the junction held 7 bases outside the gene matches. The V gene's germline CDR1 is LGHNA and CDR2 YNFKEQ. The CDR3 length is 15 residues. In nucleotides, the CDR3 is TGTGCCAGCAGCCACACCGGGACAGGGTCAGGGGAGCTGTTTTTT. The encoded protein is CASSHTGTGSGELFF.

The rearrangement uses TRBV25-1 and TRBJ2-7; the D gene is possibly TRBD1 (5 bases). The CDR3 runs 15 residues. Germline values: CDR1 MGHDK, CDR2 SYGVNS. Trimming took 2 bases from V and 2 from J, leaving 13 bases between them. The CDR3 is CASSEVQGFPYEQYF. CDR3 DNA sequence: TGTGCCAGCAGTGAAGTCCAGGGTTTTCCCTACGAGCAGTACTTC.

The rearrangement uses TRBV9 and TRBJ1-1; D uncertain. The V end was cut by 3 bases, the J end by 0 bases, with 9 bases between. There are 14 residues in the CDR3. Germline V gene lookup returns CDR1 SGDLS and CDR2 YYNGEE. The CDR3 reads CASSARSLNTEAFF. The CDR3 region has the DNA TGTGCCAGCAGCGCCAGGAGCCTGAACACTGAAGCTTTCTTT.

This clone was counted between two and nine times. The chain links TRBV11-2 to TRBJ2-2, with 13 bases identical to TRBD2. Germline CDR1 is SGHAT and CDR2 is FQNNGV. The V segment lost 5 bases and the J segment 6 bases; nucleotides outside the gene matches: 3. There are 15 residues in the CDR3. Here the CDR3 reads CASSNTSGRAGELFF. The CDR3 region has the DNA TGTGCCAGCAGCAACACTAGCGGGAGGGCCGGGGAGCTGTTTTTT.

J is TRBJ2-3 and V is TRBV19; 8 bases map to TRBD2. The CDR3 is 15 amino acids. Germline assignment: CDR1 LNHDA and CDR2 SQIVND (reference sequence). The V and J ends lost 4 bases and 3 bases, in that order; junction bases with no gene match: 6. In DNA, the CDR3 is TGTGCCAGTAGTAGAGCGGGAGAGTCGACAGATACGCAGTATTTT. Protein sequence: CASSRAGESTDTQYF.

Of note for this clone: The sample carries other DNA sequences with the same CDR3. The CDR3 is CASSVLGTDTQYF. As DNA, the CDR3 is TGTGCCAGCAGCGTTCTAGGCACAGATACGCAGTATTTT. V and J are TRBV9 and TRBJ2-3; D is uncertain. Germline assignment: CDR1 SGDLS and CDR2 YYNGEE. The V gene lost 2 bases and the J gene lost 1 base, with 5 bases spanning the gap. The CDR3 runs to 13 residues.

The rearrangement joins TRBV27 to TRBJ1-1; 7 positions match TRBD1. Germline CDR1 MNHEY, CDR2 SMNVEV (reference sequence). There are 16 residues in the CDR3. Trimming removed 3 bases from V and 0 bases from J; junction bases left unmatched: 7. CDR3 loop: CASSFDREPMNTEAFF. CDR3 bases: TGTGCCAGCAGTTTTGACAGGGAGCCTATGAACACTGAAGCTTTCTTT.

As concerns this clone: Within the sample, other DNA sequences also encode this same CDR3. J is TRBJ2-2 and V is TRBV7-2; 7 bases line up with TRBD1. The trim removed 0 bases at V and 6 bases at J, leaving 1 base unmatched. The CDR3 contains 14 residues. Looked up from germline, CDR1 is SGHTA and CDR2 is FQGNSA. CDR3 sequence (DNA): TGTGCCAGCAGCTTAGCAGGGACAGCCGGGGAGCTGTTTTTT. Its translation is CASSLAGTAGELFF. Supplemented by reference TRBV7-2 and TRBJ2-2, the full variable domain reads GAGVSQSPSNKVTEKGKDVELRCDPISGHTALYWYRQSLGQGLEFLIYFQGNSAPDKSGLPSDRFSAERTGGSVSTLTIQRTQQEDSAVYLCASSLAGTAGELFFGEGSRLTVL.

This clone was counted once. The CDR3 DNA follows: TGTGCCAGCAGCCTAGGACTAAGCGGGGTCCGGGATACGCAGTATTTT. Amino acid sequence: CASSLGLSGVRDTQYF. The chain is built from TRBV7-8 and TRBJ2-3; TRBD2 aligns across 7 bases. V was clipped by 5 bases and J by 6 bases; unmatched bases: 14. The CDR3 sequence is 16 residues long. Germline V CDR1 and CDR2: SGHVS, FQNEAQ.

For this clone: The junction shows a germline mismatch at one end, possibly a read error. The chain recombines TRBV11-2 with TRBJ2-7, with 11 bases aligning to TRBD1. The CDR3 covers 14 residues. The germline CDR1 and CDR2 sequences are SGHAT and FQNNGV. Here the CDR3 DNA reads TGTGCCAGCAGCTTAGATTTCCAAGGACAGGGGGCCTCATTC. It is translated as CASSLDFQGQGASF.

The chain employs TRBV2 and TRBJ1-5; possibly TRBD1 for D (6 bases). Trimming left V 6 bases short and J 0 bases short, with 9 bases between. CDR3 length: 14 amino acids. Germline CDR1 reads SNHLY; CDR2 reads FYNNEI. The CDR3 loop is CASSYRDSNQPQHF. Written as DNA, the CDR3 is TGTGCCAGCAGCTACAGGGATAGCAATCAGCCCCAGCATTTT.

This chain uses TRBV6-6 with TRBJ2-2; TRBD1 matches 10 bases. The germline CDR1 and CDR2 sequences are MNHNY and SVGAGI (reference sequence). With V trimmed by 4 bases and J by 6 bases, 2 bases remained unmatched. This CDR3 has 14 amino acids. The DNA for the CDR3 is TGTGCCAGCAGTTTCGGACAGGGGGCCGGGGAGCTGTTTTTT. Translated, it gives CASSFGQGAGELFF.

This clone occurred a few times. The gene calls are TRBV5-4 and TRBJ2-1; D could derive from TRBD1 or TRBD2 (6 bases each). CDR1 SGHNT and CDR2 YYREEE come from the germline V gene (reference sequence). The CDR3 totals 15 residues. Trimming removed 0 bases from V and 7 bases from J, with 14 bases in between. The CDR3 bases are TGTGCCAGCAGCTTGGCGACTAGTACAGGGAATGAGCAGTTCTTC. Protein sequence: CASSLATSTGNEQFF.

V gene TRBV5-4 combines with J gene TRBJ2-1; 9 bases are shared with TRBD1. The CDR3 totals 15 residues. Looked up from germline, CDR1 is SGHNT and CDR2 is YYREEE (reference sequence). The V and J ends lost 5 bases and 9 bases, in that order; junction bases with no gene match: 12. The DNA of the CDR3 is TGTGCCAGCAGGCTGCCGGGACAGGGCGAGGCTGAGCAGTTCTTC. Protein: CASRLPGQGEAEQFF.

This chain uses TRBV11-3 with TRBJ2-3; possible D gene TRBD2, 5 bases. The CDR3 consists of 14 residues. Germline lookup yields CDR1 SGHNT and CDR2 YENEEA. The ends were cut back, 4 bases at V and 4 bases at J, with 12 bases in the middle. The CDR3 nucleotides read TGTGCCAGCAGCTCCGCCCTAGCTGCAGATACGCAGTATTTT. Its translation: CASSSALAADTQYF.

This chain links TRBV5-1 with TRBJ2-3; D tentatively reads TRBD1 or TRBD2 (5 bases each). The CDR3 is 14 residues long. The V end lost 5 bases, the J end lost 0 bases, and 10 bases lay between the germline ends. Germline V lookup: CDR1 SGHRS, CDR2 YFSETQ. The CDR3 DNA reads as TGCGCCAGCAGTGAGGGGCCGAGCACAGATACGCAGTATTTT. Protein sequence: CASSEGPSTDTQYF.

With respect to this clone: Other DNA sequences in the same sample also yield this CDR3. The gene calls are TRBV9 and TRBJ2-2; 11 bases map to TRBD2. Trimming at V came to 3 bases and at J to 5 bases, leaving 3 bases not matched to a gene. This CDR3 contains 15 residues. Germline CDR1 SGDLS, CDR2 YYNGEE. In nucleotides, the CDR3 is TGTGCCAGCAGCGCAGGGACTAGCGGTACCGGGGAGCTGTTTTTT. This encodes CASSAGTSGTGELFF.

The V call is TRBV19, the J call TRBJ1-5; D is unresolved. Per the germline V gene, CDR1 is LNHDA and CDR2 is SQIVND (reference sequence). The CDR3 sequence is 12 residues long. V lost 5 bases, J lost 11 bases, and 13 bases lay in between. Here the CDR3 reads CASSHIPGAQHF. The CDR3, as DNA: TGTGCCAGTAGTCATATACCGGGAGCCCAGCATTTT. Full variable domain (rest looked up from reference TRBV19 and TRBJ1-5): DGGITQSPKYLFRKEGQNVTLSCEQNLNHDAMYWYRQDPGQGLRLIYYSQIVNDFQKGDIAEGYSVSREKKESFPLTVTSAQKNPTAFYLCASSHIPGAQHFGDGTRLSIL.

In regard to this clone: Other DNA sequences in the same sample also yield this CDR3. V is TRBV5-6 and J is TRBJ1-5; TRBD1 agrees at 7 bases. The CDR3 totals 14 residues. Germline V gene sequence: CDR1 SGHDT, CDR2 YYEEEE. Trimming at V came to 3 bases and at J to 2 bases, leaving 2 bases not matched to a gene. Here the CDR3 DNA reads TGTGCCAGCAGCTCGGGACAGCGCAATCAGCCCCAGCATTTT. It yields the protein CASSSGQRNQPQHF.

The chain combines TRBV7-8 with TRBJ1-4; D is unclear. The germline CDR1 and CDR2 sequences are SGHVS and FQNEAQ. V was trimmed by 5 bases and J by 7 bases, leaving 17 bases between them. The CDR3 covers 15 residues. CDR3 sequence (DNA): TGTGCCAGCAGCCTACAGACGGGTTCGGGTGAAAAACTGTTTTTT. Translated, it gives CASSLQTGSGEKLFF.

The gene calls are TRBV10-3 and TRBJ2-1; a possible D gene is TRBD2 (7 bases). V shed 10 bases and J shed 9 bases, with 19 bases lying between them. This CDR3 region has 13 residues. Looked up from germline, CDR1 is ENHRY and CDR2 is SYGVKD. This CDR3 is CATRGGGPGEQFF. The CDR3 DNA is TGTGCCACCCGCGGCGGGGGCCCGGGTGAGCAGTTCTTC.

This chain links TRBV7-8 with TRBJ2-7; TRBD2 agrees at 11 bases. CDR1 and CDR2 from the germline V gene are SGHVS and FQNEAQ. The CDR3 is 21 amino acids. V shed 7 bases, J shed 4 bases, and the junction held 27 bases outside the gene matches. This CDR3 is CASTTGGRRQGGTSGRYEQYF. CDR3 bases: TGTGCCAGCACTACCGGGGGGAGGCGGCAGGGTGGAACTAGCGGGAGATACGAGCAGTACTTC. The entire variable domain, with the rest obtained from reference TRBV7-8 and TRBJ2-7, is as follows: GAGVSQSPRYKVAKRGQDVALRCDPISGHVSLFWYQQALGQGPEFLTYFQNEAQLDKSGLPSDRFFAERPEGSVSTLKIQRTQQEDSAVYLCASTTGGRRQGGTSGRYEQYFGPGTRLTVT.

To note about this clone: Other DNA sequences in this sample translate to the same CDR3. The CDR3 nucleotides are TGTGCCAGCAGCCCGGGACAGGGCACAGATACGCAGTATTTT. Its protein product is CASSPGQGTDTQYF. This rearrangement joins TRBV5-4 to TRBJ2-3, with TRBD1 identical over 8 bases. CDR3 length: 14 amino acids. The V gene's germline CDR1 is SGHNT and CDR2 YYREEE (reference sequence). With V trimmed by 4 bases and J by 1 base, 2 bases remained unmatched.